Below, 26 T cell receptor beta chains from the same sample are listed, as sequenced in a study of cytomegalovirus exposure and HLA in healthy donors. PCR involved 60 Vbeta and 13 Jbeta primers. This table comes from immunoSEQ multiplex PCR, and its TCRdb copy is limited to in-frame clones, with some not included. The sample lists fewer than 150,000 clones; about 78% were seen once. Sequenced sample: PBMCs. These receptors all stem from a man between 35 and 55 years old in good health and CMV-seropositive.

This clone was found once. The chain carries TRBV29-1 and TRBJ1-2; TRBD1 agrees at 8 bases. Per the germline V gene, CDR1 is SQVTM and CDR2 is ANQGSEA. Trimming removed 4 bases from V and 4 bases from J; junction bases left unmatched: 2. This CDR3 spans 12 amino acids. The CDR3 coding sequence is TGCAGCGTTGGACAGGGGATCTATGGCTACACCTTC. As protein: CSVGQGIYGYTF.

The J gene is TRBJ2-1, the V gene TRBV5-1; TRBD1 aligns across 10 bases. The V gene end was trimmed by 4 bases and the J gene end by 5 bases; junction bases not matched to a gene: 6. Germline values: CDR1 SGHRS, CDR2 YFSETQ. The CDR3 is 15 residues long. CDR3 nucleotides: TGCGCCAGCAGCACCCGGGACAGGGGACACAATGAGCAGTTCTTC. This codes for CASSTRDRGHNEQFF. The full variable domain, rest sourced from reference TRBV5-1 and TRBJ2-1, is KAGVTQTPRYLIKTRGQQVTLSCSPISGHRSVSWYQQTPGQGLQFLFEYFSETQRNKGNFPGRFSGRQFSNSRSEMNVSTLELGDSALYLCASSTRDRGHNEQFFGPGTRLTVL.

The rearrangement joins TRBV6-5 to TRBJ2-5; TRBD1 agrees at 7 bases. The DNA end favors TRBJ2-7, so the J call may be wrong. The germline CDR1 and CDR2 sequences are MNHEY and SVGAGI. The CDR3 loop spans 15 amino acids. CDR3 coding DNA: TGTGCCAGCAGCCTGGGACAGCTTGCCACCTACGAGCAGTACTTC. This translates into CASSLGQLATYEQYF.

The rearrangement uses TRBV27 and TRBJ2-1; 9 nucleotides align to TRBD1. Germline trimming cut 6 bases from V and 10 bases from J; bases unmatched to any gene: 10. The germline V gene encodes CDR1 MNHEY and CDR2 SMNVEV (reference sequence). The CDR3 has 14 residues. The CDR3 DNA follows: TGTGCCAGCAGGTTAGGACAGGGGCCAATGGAGCAGTTCTTC. Its protein is CASRLGQGPMEQFF.

CDR3 in amino acids: CASSLPGVFGQGGYGYTF. The CDR3 DNA sequence: TGTGCCAGCTCACTCCCCGGGGTATTTGGACAGGGTGGATATGGCTACACCTTC. The chain recombines TRBV18 with TRBJ1-2; 8 bases line up with TRBD1. The ends lost 4 bases at V and 5 bases at J; junction bases unmatched: 18. Looked up from germline, CDR1 is KGHSH and CDR2 is LQKENI. The CDR3 is 18 residues long.

This clone came up a few times. This chain links TRBV7-2 with TRBJ2-2; 10 bases fit TRBD1. The CDR3 has 15 amino acids. Germline V gene sequence: CDR1 SGHTA, CDR2 FQGNSA. V lost 6 bases, J lost 2 bases, and 3 bases stayed unmatched. The CDR3 protein is CASRGQGGNTGELFF. In DNA form, the CDR3 reads TGTGCCAGCAGAGGACAGGGGGGAAACACCGGGGAGCTGTTTTTT.

The chain employs TRBV2 and TRBJ2-5, with a weak D call TRBD2 (5 bases). This CDR3 is 13 amino acids long. Germline assignment: CDR1 SNHLY and CDR2 FYNNEI. V lost 6 bases to trimming and J lost 2 bases, with 10 bases between them. The CDR3 loop reads CASSPSRQETQYF. The CDR3 DNA sequence: TGTGCCAGCAGCCCTAGCAGGCAAGAGACCCAGTACTTC.

This chain links TRBV5-1 with TRBJ2-6; tentative D call: TRBD1 (5 bases). V was cut by 5 bases and J by 0 bases, with 9 bases left in between. Germline CDR1 is SGHRS and CDR2 is YFSETQ. The CDR3 runs to 15 residues. The CDR3 loop reads CASSSGSSGANVLTF. CDR3 in DNA: TGCGCCAGCAGTTCAGGGTCCTCTGGGGCCAACGTCCTGACTTTC.

In this sample, this clone turned up once. The V call is TRBV19, the J call TRBJ2-7; 8 bases align to TRBD1. The CDR3 extends over 14 amino acids. Germline CDR1 LNHDA, CDR2 SQIVND (reference sequence). The trim removed 5 bases at V and 2 bases at J, leaving 5 bases unmatched. As DNA, the CDR3 is TGTGCCAGTAGTTCCGGGACAGGAGCCTACGAGCAGTACTTC. This sequence encodes CASSSGTGAYEQYF.

This chain links TRBV6-5 with TRBJ2-7, with 7 bases matching TRBD1. V shed 3 bases, J shed 6 bases, and the junction held 8 bases outside the gene matches. Looked up from germline, CDR1 is MNHEY and CDR2 is SVGAGI. The CDR3 is made up of 14 amino acids. This CDR3 is CASSYSDRAGEQYF. The CDR3 DNA reads TGTGCCAGCAGTTATTCCGACAGGGCTGGCGAGCAGTACTTC.

This chain uses TRBV30 with TRBJ2-1, with 10 bases aligning to TRBD2. In germline, CDR1 is GTSNPN, CDR2 SVGIG (reference sequence). J lost 7 bases, V lost 4 bases, and 7 bases had no gene match. CDR3 length: 14 amino acids. The CDR3 region is CAWKAWTSGNEQFF. DNA of the CDR3: TGTGCCTGGAAGGCTTGGACTAGCGGAAATGAGCAGTTCTTC.

The chain employs TRBV7-6 and TRBJ2-7; D remains ambiguous. CDR1 SGHVS and CDR2 FNYEAQ come from the germline V gene. The CDR3 totals 14 residues. V gave up 6 bases and J gave up 0 bases, with 12 bases separating them. The DNA for the CDR3 is TGTGCCAGCAGTCCCCCGCCCAGCTCCTACGAGCAGTACTTC. It yields the protein CASSPPPSSYEQYF.

This chain uses TRBV7-3 with TRBJ2-6, with 13 bases aligning to TRBD2. The V gene's germline CDR1 is SGHTA and CDR2 FQGTGA. The V and J ends lost 1 base and 3 bases, in that order; junction bases with no gene match: 6. This CDR3 has 19 residues. This chain's CDR3 is CASSLSGTSGKYGANVLTF. The CDR3 DNA follows: TGTGCCAGCAGCTTAAGTGGGACTAGCGGGAAGTATGGGGCCAACGTCCTGACTTTC.

As regards this clone: The same CDR3 is also encoded by other DNA sequences in this sample. This rearrangement joins TRBV4-3 to TRBJ2-1, with D perhaps TRBD2 (5 bases). The CDR3 sequence is 16 residues long. Germline values: CDR1 LGHNA, CDR2 YSLEER. Deletions cut 3 bases from V and 7 bases from J, with 19 bases between. Here the CDR3 reads CASSHLIDEGRNEQFF. The CDR3 DNA follows: TGCGCCAGCAGCCACCTGATCGACGAGGGCAGGAATGAGCAGTTCTTC.

The rearrangement uses TRBV6-5 and TRBJ1-1; no firm D call. The CDR3 spans 14 residues. The germline V gene has CDR1 MNHEY and CDR2 SVGAGI. V lost 1 base to trimming and J lost 2 bases, with 8 bases between them. The CDR3 bases are TGTGCCAGCAGTTACTTCCAGGCAAACACTGAAGCTTTCTTT. It translates to CASSYFQANTEAFF.

This clone was counted a few times. The rearrangement links TRBV7-9 to TRBJ1-2, with 8 bases lining up with TRBD1. Germline CDR1 and CDR2: SEHNR and FQNEAQ (reference sequence). V shed 2 bases, J shed 4 bases, and the junction held 12 bases outside the gene matches. The CDR3 has 17 amino acids. In DNA form, the CDR3 reads TGTGCCAGCAGCTTACCGAGGGACGACAGGGGTGGCTATGGCTACACCTTC. It translates to CASSLPRDDRGGYGYTF.

This clone was recorded only once. The rearrangement uses TRBV5-1 and TRBJ1-1; 10 bases fit TRBD1. This CDR3 contains 15 residues. The trim removed 4 bases at V and 4 bases at J, leaving 7 bases unmatched. CDR1 SGHRS and CDR2 YFSETQ come from the germline V gene. In nucleotides, the CDR3 is TGCGCCAGCAGCGTTACCGGGACAGGGGCCACTGAAGCTTTCTTT. Translation: CASSVTGTGATEAFF.

V usage is TRBV4-1 and J usage is TRBJ1-2; D is possibly TRBD1 (6 bases). Germline V gives CDR1 MGHRA, CDR2 YSYEKL. The CDR3 loop spans 16 amino acids. V gave up 0 bases and J gave up 4 bases, with 15 bases separating them. The CDR3 DNA is TGCGCCAGCAGCCAAGAAACATCGGACAGAGCCTATGGCTACACCTTC. Translated, it gives CASSQETSDRAYGYTF.

The rearrangement uses TRBV2 and TRBJ2-2; 8 positions agree with TRBD1. This CDR3 has 16 residues. V lost 6 bases and J lost 0; bases outside the gene matches: 6. From germline, CDR1 is SNHLY and CDR2 FYNNEI. The CDR3 nucleotides read TGTGCCAGCAGGAACCCGACAGGGGCGAACACCGGGGAGCTGTTTTTT. Translating it yields CASRNPTGANTGELFF.

The J gene is TRBJ1-4, the V gene TRBV5-4; 8 bases map to TRBD1. V gave up 7 bases and J gave up 8 bases; unmatched junction bases: 16. Looked up from germline, CDR1 is SGHNT and CDR2 is YYREEE (reference sequence). The CDR3 covers 16 residues. CDR3 region: CASPLGGRDRYEKLFF. CDR3 sequence (DNA): TGTGCCAGCCCCCTGGGGGGGAGGGACAGGTACGAAAAACTGTTTTTT.

The CDR3 sequence: CASRPQAGGTYEQYF. CDR3 nucleotide sequence: TGTGCCAGCAGGCCCCAAGCGGGAGGGACCTACGAGCAGTACTTC. J is TRBJ2-7 and V is TRBV5-4; 10 bases line up with TRBD2. Trimming removed 5 bases from V and 2 bases from J; junction bases left unmatched: 7. Germline CDR1 SGHNT, CDR2 YYREEE (reference sequence). The CDR3 has 15 amino acids.

The rearrangement uses TRBV5-1 and TRBJ2-7; TRBD2 matches 12 bases. The CDR3 consists of 16 residues. V lost 0 bases, J lost 0 bases, and 1 base stayed unmatched. In germline, CDR1 is SGHRS, CDR2 YFSETQ. CDR3 sequence (DNA): TGCGCCAGCAGCTTGGGGACTAGCGGGACCTCCTACGAGCAGTACTTC. Protein: CASSLGTSGTSYEQYF.

The chain couples TRBV6-5 to TRBJ1-3; D perhaps matches TRBD1 (5 bases). The CDR3 spans 15 residues. The V end lost 6 bases, the J end lost 0 bases, and 12 bases lay between the germline ends. CDR1 MNHEY and CDR2 SVGAGI come from the germline V gene. DNA for the CDR3: TGTGCCAGCAGCCTGGGGCCGAGCTCTGGAAACACCATATATTTT. Residues: CASSLGPSSGNTIYF.

In DNA, the CDR3 is TGCGCCAGCAGCTCGACAGGAAGCAACTCTGGGGCCAACGTCCTGACTTTC. It translates to CASSSTGSNSGANVLTF. The chain combines TRBV5-1 with TRBJ2-6, with D perhaps TRBD1 (6 bases). The CDR3 runs 17 residues. Germline CDR1 reads SGHRS; CDR2 reads YFSETQ. With 3 bases removed from V and 0 bases from J, the gap between germline ends came to 13 bases.

The chain links TRBV6-5 to TRBJ1-2; no definite D call. V lost 0 bases and J lost 8, with 7 bases in between. The CDR3 has 12 amino acids. CDR1 is MNHEY and CDR2 is SVGAGI in the germline V gene. This chain's CDR3 is CASSYSGGGYTF. CDR3 DNA: TGTGCCAGCAGTTACTCGGGAGGAGGCTACACCTTC.

This rearrangement joins TRBV7-9 to TRBJ2-7; 9 bases are shared with TRBD1. Germline CDR1 SEHNR, CDR2 FQNEAQ (reference sequence). This CDR3 contains 14 residues. V was pared by 5 bases and J by 6 bases, with 8 bases of the junction left unmatched. This CDR3 is CASSPGTGSGEQYF. In DNA form, the CDR3 reads TGTGCCAGCAGCCCCGGGACAGGGAGCGGCGAGCAGTACTTC.